A single sample gave rise to the 18 T cell receptor beta chains below, sequenced in a study of blood T cell repertoires in COVID-19. Measured with immunoSEQ multiplex PCR; TCRdb has only the in-frame clones, and not every one. The table shows around 180,000 clones, with more than 75% occurring only once. The sequenced sample consisted of peripheral blood. The source is a person aged 70 to 85 with COVID-19, enrolled during active disease.

The rearrangement uses TRBV24-1 and TRBJ2-1; D possibly corresponds to TRBD2 (6 bases). This CDR3 is built from 14 residues. Between the trimmed V and J ends, which lost 3 bases and 4 bases, there was a span of 9 bases. CDR1 and CDR2 (germline): KGHDR, SFDVKD. CDR3 DNA: TGTGCCACCAGTGATAGCGGGTTTTACAATGAGCAGTTCTTC. Protein sequence: CATSDSGFYNEQFF.

The V call is TRBV25-1, the J call TRBJ1-2; 9 bases fit TRBD1. The germline gives CDR1 MGHDK, CDR2 SYGVNS. This CDR3 is 13 amino acids long. V was pared by 4 bases and J by 4 bases, with 1 base of the junction left unmatched. The CDR3 region is CASSGTGVYGYTF. DNA for the CDR3: TGTGCCAGCAGTGGGACAGGGGTCTATGGCTACACCTTC.

The V and J genes are TRBV6-1 and TRBJ1-4; TRBD1 is a possible D gene (6 bases). Trimming shortened V by 3 bases and J by 8 bases, and 19 bases separated the two germline ends. Germline CDR1 reads MNHNS; CDR2 reads SASEGT. This CDR3 is built from 16 residues. In nucleotides, the CDR3 is TGTGCCAGCAGTGATTTTATGGCGGGGGCTGGGGAAAAACTGTTTTTT. Protein sequence: CASSDFMAGAGEKLFF.

J is TRBJ1-5 and V is TRBV5-6; 9 nucleotides line up with TRBD1. The CDR3 length is 17 residues. The junction had 12 bases not matched to a gene; V was cut back by 0 bases and J by 8 bases. Germline assignment: CDR1 SGHDT and CDR2 YYEEEE. CDR3 nucleotide sequence: TGTGCCAGCAGCTTGGCCAAGGGACAGGGATTCAGGGAGCCCCAGCATTTT. The encoded protein is CASSLAKGQGFREPQHF.

DNA for the CDR3: TGTGCCAGCAGCCGAATGGAGGGAGCGGGAGGGCTGAGGGGCCAAGAGACCCAGTACTTC. Translation gives CASSRMEGAGGLRGQETQYF. The V and J genes are TRBV3-1 (or the pseudogene TRBV3-2) and TRBJ2-5; 10 bases align to TRBD2. The CDR3 has 20 residues. CDR1 and CDR2 from the germline V gene are LGHDT and YNNKEL (reference sequence). With 4 bases clipped from V and 1 base from J, the junction kept 18 bases outside the gene matches.

The genes are TRBV5-6 and TRBJ2-5; TRBD1 is a possible D gene (5 bases). Per the germline V gene, CDR1 is SGHDT and CDR2 is YYEEEE. The CDR3 length is 13 residues. The V gene lost 2 bases and the J gene lost 7 bases, with 12 bases spanning the gap. The DNA for the CDR3 is TGTGCCAGCAGCTTCCCCCTTAGGGGGACCCAGTACTTC. Encoded protein: CASSFPLRGTQYF. Together with reference TRBV5-6 and TRBJ2-5, the CDR3 gives the full variable domain: DAGVTQSPTHLIKTRGQQVTLRCSPKSGHDTVSWYQQALGQGPQFIFQYYEEEERQRGNFPDRFSGHQFPNYSSELNVNALLLGDSALYLCASSFPLRGTQYFGPGTRLLVL.

This chain joins TRBV9 and TRBJ1-4; D perhaps matches TRBD1 (6 bases). The length of the CDR3 is 17 residues. The ends were cut back, 4 bases at V and 2 bases at J, with 18 bases in the middle. Germline V gene data show CDR1 as SGDLS and CDR2 as YYNGEE. The CDR3 coding sequence is TGTGCCAGCAGCCCAGGACAGACCAGTGGGACTAATGAAAAACTGTTTTTT. Its protein product is CASSPGQTSGTNEKLFF.

The rearrangement joins TRBV3-1 (or the pseudogene TRBV3-2) to TRBJ1-4; 8 bases are shared with TRBD1. CDR1 and CDR2 from the germline V gene are LGHDT and YNNKEL (reference sequence). Trimming cost V 4 bases and J 4 bases; bases outside gene matches: 2. The CDR3 is 14 amino acids. The CDR3 protein is CASSRGQDNEKLFF. The DNA of the CDR3 is TGTGCCAGCAGCCGGGGACAGGATAATGAAAAACTGTTTTTT.

V usage is TRBV10-2 and J usage is TRBJ2-6; perhaps TRBD2 as D (6 bases). Germline CDR1 is WSHSY and CDR2 is SAAADI. This CDR3 is built from 17 residues. Trimming removed 3 bases from V and 0 bases from J, with 12 bases in between. The CDR3 reads CASSDRGTRSGANVLTF. CDR3 nucleotides: TGCGCCAGCAGTGACCGCGGGACTCGCTCTGGGGCCAACGTCCTGACTTTC.

Here the CDR3 reads CASREDGSYYEQYF. CDR3 bases: TGTGCCAGCAGGGAGGACGGGAGTTACTACGAGCAGTACTTC. The rearrangement links TRBV25-1 to TRBJ2-7; D is perhaps TRBD2 (6 bases). Germline V gene sequence: CDR1 MGHDK, CDR2 SYGVNS. This CDR3 spans 14 amino acids. The V end was cut by 6 bases, the J end by 3 bases, with 15 bases between.

The V gene is TRBV11-2, the J gene TRBJ2-5; a possible D gene is TRBD2 (5 bases). Germline CDR1 SGHAT, CDR2 FQNNGV. The CDR3 is 16 residues long. V gave up 2 bases and J gave up 5 bases, with 18 bases separating them. CDR3 sequence reads: CASSLSALRPGETQYF. CDR3 in DNA: TGTGCCAGCAGCTTATCGGCACTACGGCCGGGGGAGACCCAGTACTTC.

This chain uses TRBV7-3 with TRBJ2-2; 13 bases line up with TRBD2. The CDR3 contains 15 residues. The germline V gene encodes CDR1 SGHTA and CDR2 FQGTGA. The V segment lost 3 bases and the J segment 6 bases; nucleotides outside the gene matches: 1. The CDR3 protein is CASSLGLAGSGELFF. DNA for the CDR3: TGTGCCAGCAGCTTGGGACTAGCGGGGTCCGGGGAGCTGTTTTTT.

V usage is TRBV28 and J usage is TRBJ2-7; the D gene is possibly TRBD2 (7 bases). V lost 8 bases, J lost 7 bases, and 21 bases lay in between. Germline V gene lookup returns CDR1 MDHEN and CDR2 SYDVKM. This CDR3 region has 14 residues. As DNA, the CDR3 is TGTGCCAGCGCCCCTAGGGGGGGTCGGCGTGAGCAGTACTTC. Translated: CASAPRGGRREQYF.

This chain uses TRBV7-2 with TRBJ2-7, with 8 nucleotides matching TRBD2. CDR1 is SGHTA and CDR2 is FQGNSA in the germline V gene. V trimming: 2 bases; J trimming: 6 bases; junction bases outside the gene matches: 6. This CDR3 comprises 14 residues. The CDR3 DNA follows: TGTGCCAGCAGCTTACGTGGGACTAGGAGCGAGCAGTACTTC. This sequence encodes CASSLRGTRSEQYF.

V and J are TRBV7-9 and TRBJ1-6, with 8 bases matching TRBD1. CDR3 length: 13 residues. Trimming removed 11 bases from V and 7 bases from J; junction bases left unmatched: 7. CDR1 and CDR2 (germline): SEHNR, FQNEAQ (reference sequence). The CDR3 sequence: CAESGGLNSPLHF. CDR3 DNA sequence: TGTGCCGAGTCAGGGGGCTTAAATTCACCCCTCCACTTT.

V and J are TRBV2 and TRBJ1-5; D unresolved. Germline CDR1 SNHLY, CDR2 FYNNEI. V was cut by 7 bases and J by 7 bases, with 17 bases left in between. This CDR3 has 14 residues. This CDR3 reads CASTMRTGDQPQHF. The CDR3 DNA follows: TGTGCCAGCACCATGAGAACCGGAGACCAGCCCCAGCATTTT.

The chain's CDR3 is CASSQGTSGLRNEQFF. For the CDR3, the DNA is TGTGCCAGCAGCCAGGGAACAAGCGGCTTACGCAATGAGCAGTTCTTC. This chain connects TRBV14 to TRBJ2-1; possible D gene TRBD2, 5 bases. CDR1 and CDR2 (germline): SGHDN, FVKESK. V lost 3 bases, J lost 6 bases, and 18 bases lay in between. CDR3 length: 16 amino acids.

The CDR3 coding sequence is TGTGCCATCAGTGAGCCCCAGACAGGGGCGCTGGCCTACGAGCAGTACTTC. This gives the protein CAISEPQTGALAYEQYF. The chain recombines TRBV10-3 with TRBJ2-7; 8 positions agree with TRBD1. Looked up from germline, CDR1 is ENHRY and CDR2 is SYGVKD. This CDR3 is 17 amino acids long. The V segment lost 2 bases and the J segment 2 bases; nucleotides outside the gene matches: 11.